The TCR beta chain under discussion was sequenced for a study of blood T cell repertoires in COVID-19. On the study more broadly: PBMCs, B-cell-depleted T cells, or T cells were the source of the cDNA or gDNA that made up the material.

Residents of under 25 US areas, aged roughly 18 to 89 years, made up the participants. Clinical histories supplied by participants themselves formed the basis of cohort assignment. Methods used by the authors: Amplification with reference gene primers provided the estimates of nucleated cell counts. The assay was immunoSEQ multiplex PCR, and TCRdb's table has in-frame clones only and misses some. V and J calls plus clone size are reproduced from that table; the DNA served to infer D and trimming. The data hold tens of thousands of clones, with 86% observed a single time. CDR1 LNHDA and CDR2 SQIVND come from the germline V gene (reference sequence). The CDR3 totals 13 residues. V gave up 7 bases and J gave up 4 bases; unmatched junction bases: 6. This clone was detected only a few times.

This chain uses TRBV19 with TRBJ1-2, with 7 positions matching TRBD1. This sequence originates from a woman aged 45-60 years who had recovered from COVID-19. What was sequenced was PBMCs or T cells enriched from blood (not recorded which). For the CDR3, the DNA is TGTGCCAGTACCTCAGGGGGAGGCTATGGCTACACCTTC. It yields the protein CASTSGGGYGYTF.